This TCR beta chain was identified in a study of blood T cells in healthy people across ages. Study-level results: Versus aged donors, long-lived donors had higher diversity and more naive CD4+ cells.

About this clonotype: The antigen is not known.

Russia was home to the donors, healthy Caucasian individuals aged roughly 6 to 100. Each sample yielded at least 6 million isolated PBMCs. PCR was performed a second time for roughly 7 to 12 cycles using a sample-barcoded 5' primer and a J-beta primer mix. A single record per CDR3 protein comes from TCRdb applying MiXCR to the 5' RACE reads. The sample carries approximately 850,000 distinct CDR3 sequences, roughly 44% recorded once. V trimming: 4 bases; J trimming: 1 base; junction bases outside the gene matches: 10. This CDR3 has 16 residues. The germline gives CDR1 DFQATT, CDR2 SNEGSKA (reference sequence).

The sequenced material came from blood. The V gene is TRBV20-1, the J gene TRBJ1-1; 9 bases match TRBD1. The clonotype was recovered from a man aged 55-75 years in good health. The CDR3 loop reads CSAKPTGGVRNTEAFF. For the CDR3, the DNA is TGCAGTGCTAAACCCACAGGGGGCGTCAGGAACACTGAAGCTTTCTTT.